This T cell receptor beta chain derives from a study of T cells in tumors after PD-1 blockade. The wider study: Each patient got pembrolizumab 200 mg every 3 weeks or cemiplimab 350 mg every 2 weeks. Daily vismodegib 150 mg continued in a subset of anti-PD-1-treated patients.

General study results and limits: Some novel exhausted tumor clones appeared in pre-treatment blood, suggesting peripheral recruitment.

Measured with immunoSEQ multiplex PCR; TCRdb has only the in-frame clones, and not every one. The table has 50,000 to 75,000 clones, about 74% seen once. Germline loops: CDR1 DFQATT, CDR2 SNEGSKA (reference sequence). Trimming cost V 0 bases and J 7 bases, with 4 bases left between them. This CDR3 has 11 residues. Turning to this clone: Its antigen remains unidentified.

The material sequenced was PBMCs, taken after anti-PD-1 treatment. This chain uses TRBV20-1 with TRBJ1-3, with D unclear. This receptor was taken from a human donor with basal cell carcinoma. DNA for the CDR3: TGCAGTGCTAGAGACCCGAACACCATATATTTT. This translates into CSARDPNTIYF.